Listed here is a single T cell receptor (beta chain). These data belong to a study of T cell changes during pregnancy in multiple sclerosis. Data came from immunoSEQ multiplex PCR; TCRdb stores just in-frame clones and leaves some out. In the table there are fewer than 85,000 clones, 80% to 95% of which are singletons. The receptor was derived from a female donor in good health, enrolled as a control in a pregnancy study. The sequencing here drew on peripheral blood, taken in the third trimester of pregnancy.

The CDR3 DNA is TGTGCCAGTAGTAAGGGGGATGCCACTGAAGCTTTCTTT. Translated, it gives CASSKGDATEAFF. V usage is TRBV19 and J usage is TRBJ1-1, with D possibly matching TRBD1 (6 bases). This CDR3 has 13 residues. CDR1 is LNHDA and CDR2 is SQIVND in the germline V gene (reference sequence). The V gene lost 4 bases and the J gene lost 4 bases, with 10 bases spanning the gap.